The next 13 T cell receptor beta chains were all read from a single sample in a study of T cell repertoires in cytomegalovirus infection. TCRdb reanalysed the reads using MiXCR and keeps one entry per CDR3 protein. The data hold more than 400,000 distinct CDR3 sequences, with about 26% observed a single time. Sequencing was carried out using PBMCs. These receptors came from a human donor in good health (CMV status not recorded). Some clones in this sample may be carry-over from other donors' samples.

This rearrangement joins TRBV12-3 or TRBV12-4 to TRBJ1-5; 8 positions match TRBD1. After removal of 6 bases from V and 6 bases from J, the junction contained 4 bases not matched to a gene. This CDR3 has 13 amino acids. The CDR3 sequence: CASSRRGLQPQHF. The DNA of the CDR3 is TGTGCCAGCAGCCGCAGGGGGCTTCAGCCCCAGCATTTT.

The chain couples TRBV29-1 to TRBJ2-2; 12 bases map to TRBD2. In germline, CDR1 is SQVTM, CDR2 ANQGSEA. The CDR3 has 13 residues. With V trimmed by 6 bases and J by 7 bases, 3 bases remained unmatched. CDR3 bases: TGCAGCGTGACTAGCGGGAGATTCGGGGAGCTGTTTTTT. Its protein product is CSVTSGRFGELFF.

This clonotype has more than one count but fewer than ten. CDR3 coding DNA: TGTGCCAGCAGTCCTTGGGACACCATATATTTT. Residues: CASSPWDTIYF. The chain uses TRBV12-3 or TRBV12-4 and TRBJ1-3; D gene ambiguous. The CDR3 sequence is 11 residues long. With 5 bases removed from V and 8 bases from J, the gap between germline ends came to 7 bases.

This rearrangement joins TRBV19 to TRBJ1-4, with D tentatively TRBD1 (5 bases). CDR1 and CDR2 (germline): LNHDA, SQIVND (reference sequence). The length of the CDR3 is 15 residues. V lost 5 bases to trimming and J lost 4 bases, with 14 bases between them. The CDR3, as DNA: TGTGCCAGTAGTGTTCAACGACAGATTAATGAAAAACTGTTTTTT. It specifies CASSVQRQINEKLFF.

The rearrangement joins TRBV7-9 to TRBJ2-7; possibly TRBD1 or TRBD2 for D (5 bases each). CDR3 length equals 15 residues. V shed 7 bases and J shed 4 bases, with 20 bases lying between them. CDR1 and CDR2 from the germline V gene are SEHNR and FQNEAQ (reference sequence). DNA for the CDR3: TGTGCCAGCATCCCCGGCTTACTAGGACATTACGAGCAGTACTTC. Amino acid sequence: CASIPGLLGHYEQYF.

With respect to this clonotype: The CDR3 carries no conserved terminal phenylalanine or tryptophan, so it likely arises from a read error. The DNA is left out, because the CDR3 cannot be placed on it with certainty; the CDR3 is given as TCRdb lists it. This rearrangement joins TRBV12-3 or TRBV12-4 to TRBJ2-3; TRBD2, as called in the table, went unchecked against the DNA. A total of 12 residues make up the CDR3, ends included. The CDR3 sequence: CASSLALGLAVS.

The chain couples TRBV20-1 to TRBJ1-2; D gene ambiguous. The germline CDR1 and CDR2 sequences are DFQATT and SNEGSKA (reference sequence). The CDR3 is 14 amino acids. Trimming took 1 base from V and 7 from J, leaving 16 bases between them. The CDR3 is CSARARGWEGGYTF. The CDR3 region has the DNA TGCAGTGCTAGAGCACGGGGTTGGGAAGGTGGCTACACCTTC.

Ten or more counts support this clonotype. V gene TRBV4-1 combines with J gene TRBJ1-1; D ambiguous. Germline V gives CDR1 MGHRA, CDR2 YSYEKL. V lost 1 base to trimming and J lost 8 bases, with 11 bases between them. This CDR3 is built from 13 residues. The CDR3 nucleotides are TGCGCCAGCAGCCAAGCGGCCCCCCGGGAAGCTTTCTTT. Its protein is CASSQAAPREAFF.

This clonotype was seen a handful of times. The chain combines TRBV12-3 or TRBV12-4 with TRBJ2-3; D remains ambiguous. Trimming pared 3 bases from V and 4 bases from J, leaving 17 bases between. CDR3 length: 16 amino acids. The CDR3 protein is CASSFILASSSDTQYF. The CDR3 bases are TGTGCCAGCAGTTTCATTTTGGCTAGTTCATCAGATACGCAGTATTTT.

The CDR3 here is CASSHPDRVGGYTF. As DNA, the CDR3 is TGCGCCAGCAGCCACCCAGACAGGGTTGGAGGCTACACCTTC. The V and J genes are TRBV4-3 and TRBJ1-2; 7 positions agree with TRBD1. Trimming took 3 bases from V and 8 from J; bases not matched to a gene: 9. The CDR3 has 14 residues. Per germline, CDR1 LGHNA and CDR2 YSLEER.

This clonotype was seen only a few times. The chain recombines TRBV20-1 with TRBJ2-4; no clear D gene. CDR3 size: 11 residues. The germline CDR1 and CDR2 sequences are DFQATT and SNEGSKA (reference sequence). Trimming removed 6 bases from V and 8 bases from J, with 11 bases in between. CDR3 nucleotides: TGCAGTGCCCCGTCCGCTCACATTCAGTACTTC. Protein sequence: CSAPSAHIQYF.

The V gene is TRBV30, the J gene TRBJ1-1; 9 bases map to TRBD1. V lost 3 bases, J lost 5 bases, and 7 bases stayed unmatched. Per germline, CDR1 GTSNPN and CDR2 SVGIG (reference sequence). The CDR3 is 14 amino acids. The DNA for the CDR3 is TGTGCCTGGAGCGAACAGGGGGCGATGACTGAAGCTTTCTTT. Amino acid sequence: CAWSEQGAMTEAFF.

The V call is TRBV28, the J call TRBJ2-7, with 9 bases aligning to TRBD1. V was pared by 5 bases and J by 3 bases, with 11 bases of the junction left unmatched. This CDR3 is built from 16 residues. Germline CDR1 and CDR2: MDHEN and SYDVKM. Here the CDR3 reads CASSTTPTGGLYEQYF. CDR3 DNA: TGTGCCAGCAGTACCACACCGACAGGGGGGCTCTACGAGCAGTACTTC.